This TCR beta chain was retrieved from a study of cytomegalovirus exposure and HLA in healthy donors. Germline CDR1 reads GTSNPN; CDR2 reads SVGIG (reference sequence). The CDR3 contains 14 residues. Study outcomes and limitations: Data from an earlier analysis indicated that most TCR beta V segments were productive either about 90% or about 30% of the time. Reports credit the classifier with highly specific, highly sensitive diagnosis of cytomegalovirus status.

Worth noting for this clone: Its target is not known. The junction differs from germline at one of its ends, possibly a read error.

It was with 60 Vbeta and 13 Jbeta primers that the PCR ran. Assay used: immunoSEQ multiplex PCR; TCRdb lists only in-frame clones, some missing. Here the sample spans 130,000 to 150,000 clones, 65% to 80% being singletons. The receptor comes from a middle-aged woman in good health and CMV-seronegative. The sequenced sample consisted of PBMCs. The V and J genes are TRBV30 and TRBJ1-2; D might be TRBD1 (6 bases). The CDR3 region is CAWSVRGQSYGYPF. CDR3 DNA: TGTGCCTGGAGTGTACGTGGACAGTCCTATGGCTACCCCTTC.